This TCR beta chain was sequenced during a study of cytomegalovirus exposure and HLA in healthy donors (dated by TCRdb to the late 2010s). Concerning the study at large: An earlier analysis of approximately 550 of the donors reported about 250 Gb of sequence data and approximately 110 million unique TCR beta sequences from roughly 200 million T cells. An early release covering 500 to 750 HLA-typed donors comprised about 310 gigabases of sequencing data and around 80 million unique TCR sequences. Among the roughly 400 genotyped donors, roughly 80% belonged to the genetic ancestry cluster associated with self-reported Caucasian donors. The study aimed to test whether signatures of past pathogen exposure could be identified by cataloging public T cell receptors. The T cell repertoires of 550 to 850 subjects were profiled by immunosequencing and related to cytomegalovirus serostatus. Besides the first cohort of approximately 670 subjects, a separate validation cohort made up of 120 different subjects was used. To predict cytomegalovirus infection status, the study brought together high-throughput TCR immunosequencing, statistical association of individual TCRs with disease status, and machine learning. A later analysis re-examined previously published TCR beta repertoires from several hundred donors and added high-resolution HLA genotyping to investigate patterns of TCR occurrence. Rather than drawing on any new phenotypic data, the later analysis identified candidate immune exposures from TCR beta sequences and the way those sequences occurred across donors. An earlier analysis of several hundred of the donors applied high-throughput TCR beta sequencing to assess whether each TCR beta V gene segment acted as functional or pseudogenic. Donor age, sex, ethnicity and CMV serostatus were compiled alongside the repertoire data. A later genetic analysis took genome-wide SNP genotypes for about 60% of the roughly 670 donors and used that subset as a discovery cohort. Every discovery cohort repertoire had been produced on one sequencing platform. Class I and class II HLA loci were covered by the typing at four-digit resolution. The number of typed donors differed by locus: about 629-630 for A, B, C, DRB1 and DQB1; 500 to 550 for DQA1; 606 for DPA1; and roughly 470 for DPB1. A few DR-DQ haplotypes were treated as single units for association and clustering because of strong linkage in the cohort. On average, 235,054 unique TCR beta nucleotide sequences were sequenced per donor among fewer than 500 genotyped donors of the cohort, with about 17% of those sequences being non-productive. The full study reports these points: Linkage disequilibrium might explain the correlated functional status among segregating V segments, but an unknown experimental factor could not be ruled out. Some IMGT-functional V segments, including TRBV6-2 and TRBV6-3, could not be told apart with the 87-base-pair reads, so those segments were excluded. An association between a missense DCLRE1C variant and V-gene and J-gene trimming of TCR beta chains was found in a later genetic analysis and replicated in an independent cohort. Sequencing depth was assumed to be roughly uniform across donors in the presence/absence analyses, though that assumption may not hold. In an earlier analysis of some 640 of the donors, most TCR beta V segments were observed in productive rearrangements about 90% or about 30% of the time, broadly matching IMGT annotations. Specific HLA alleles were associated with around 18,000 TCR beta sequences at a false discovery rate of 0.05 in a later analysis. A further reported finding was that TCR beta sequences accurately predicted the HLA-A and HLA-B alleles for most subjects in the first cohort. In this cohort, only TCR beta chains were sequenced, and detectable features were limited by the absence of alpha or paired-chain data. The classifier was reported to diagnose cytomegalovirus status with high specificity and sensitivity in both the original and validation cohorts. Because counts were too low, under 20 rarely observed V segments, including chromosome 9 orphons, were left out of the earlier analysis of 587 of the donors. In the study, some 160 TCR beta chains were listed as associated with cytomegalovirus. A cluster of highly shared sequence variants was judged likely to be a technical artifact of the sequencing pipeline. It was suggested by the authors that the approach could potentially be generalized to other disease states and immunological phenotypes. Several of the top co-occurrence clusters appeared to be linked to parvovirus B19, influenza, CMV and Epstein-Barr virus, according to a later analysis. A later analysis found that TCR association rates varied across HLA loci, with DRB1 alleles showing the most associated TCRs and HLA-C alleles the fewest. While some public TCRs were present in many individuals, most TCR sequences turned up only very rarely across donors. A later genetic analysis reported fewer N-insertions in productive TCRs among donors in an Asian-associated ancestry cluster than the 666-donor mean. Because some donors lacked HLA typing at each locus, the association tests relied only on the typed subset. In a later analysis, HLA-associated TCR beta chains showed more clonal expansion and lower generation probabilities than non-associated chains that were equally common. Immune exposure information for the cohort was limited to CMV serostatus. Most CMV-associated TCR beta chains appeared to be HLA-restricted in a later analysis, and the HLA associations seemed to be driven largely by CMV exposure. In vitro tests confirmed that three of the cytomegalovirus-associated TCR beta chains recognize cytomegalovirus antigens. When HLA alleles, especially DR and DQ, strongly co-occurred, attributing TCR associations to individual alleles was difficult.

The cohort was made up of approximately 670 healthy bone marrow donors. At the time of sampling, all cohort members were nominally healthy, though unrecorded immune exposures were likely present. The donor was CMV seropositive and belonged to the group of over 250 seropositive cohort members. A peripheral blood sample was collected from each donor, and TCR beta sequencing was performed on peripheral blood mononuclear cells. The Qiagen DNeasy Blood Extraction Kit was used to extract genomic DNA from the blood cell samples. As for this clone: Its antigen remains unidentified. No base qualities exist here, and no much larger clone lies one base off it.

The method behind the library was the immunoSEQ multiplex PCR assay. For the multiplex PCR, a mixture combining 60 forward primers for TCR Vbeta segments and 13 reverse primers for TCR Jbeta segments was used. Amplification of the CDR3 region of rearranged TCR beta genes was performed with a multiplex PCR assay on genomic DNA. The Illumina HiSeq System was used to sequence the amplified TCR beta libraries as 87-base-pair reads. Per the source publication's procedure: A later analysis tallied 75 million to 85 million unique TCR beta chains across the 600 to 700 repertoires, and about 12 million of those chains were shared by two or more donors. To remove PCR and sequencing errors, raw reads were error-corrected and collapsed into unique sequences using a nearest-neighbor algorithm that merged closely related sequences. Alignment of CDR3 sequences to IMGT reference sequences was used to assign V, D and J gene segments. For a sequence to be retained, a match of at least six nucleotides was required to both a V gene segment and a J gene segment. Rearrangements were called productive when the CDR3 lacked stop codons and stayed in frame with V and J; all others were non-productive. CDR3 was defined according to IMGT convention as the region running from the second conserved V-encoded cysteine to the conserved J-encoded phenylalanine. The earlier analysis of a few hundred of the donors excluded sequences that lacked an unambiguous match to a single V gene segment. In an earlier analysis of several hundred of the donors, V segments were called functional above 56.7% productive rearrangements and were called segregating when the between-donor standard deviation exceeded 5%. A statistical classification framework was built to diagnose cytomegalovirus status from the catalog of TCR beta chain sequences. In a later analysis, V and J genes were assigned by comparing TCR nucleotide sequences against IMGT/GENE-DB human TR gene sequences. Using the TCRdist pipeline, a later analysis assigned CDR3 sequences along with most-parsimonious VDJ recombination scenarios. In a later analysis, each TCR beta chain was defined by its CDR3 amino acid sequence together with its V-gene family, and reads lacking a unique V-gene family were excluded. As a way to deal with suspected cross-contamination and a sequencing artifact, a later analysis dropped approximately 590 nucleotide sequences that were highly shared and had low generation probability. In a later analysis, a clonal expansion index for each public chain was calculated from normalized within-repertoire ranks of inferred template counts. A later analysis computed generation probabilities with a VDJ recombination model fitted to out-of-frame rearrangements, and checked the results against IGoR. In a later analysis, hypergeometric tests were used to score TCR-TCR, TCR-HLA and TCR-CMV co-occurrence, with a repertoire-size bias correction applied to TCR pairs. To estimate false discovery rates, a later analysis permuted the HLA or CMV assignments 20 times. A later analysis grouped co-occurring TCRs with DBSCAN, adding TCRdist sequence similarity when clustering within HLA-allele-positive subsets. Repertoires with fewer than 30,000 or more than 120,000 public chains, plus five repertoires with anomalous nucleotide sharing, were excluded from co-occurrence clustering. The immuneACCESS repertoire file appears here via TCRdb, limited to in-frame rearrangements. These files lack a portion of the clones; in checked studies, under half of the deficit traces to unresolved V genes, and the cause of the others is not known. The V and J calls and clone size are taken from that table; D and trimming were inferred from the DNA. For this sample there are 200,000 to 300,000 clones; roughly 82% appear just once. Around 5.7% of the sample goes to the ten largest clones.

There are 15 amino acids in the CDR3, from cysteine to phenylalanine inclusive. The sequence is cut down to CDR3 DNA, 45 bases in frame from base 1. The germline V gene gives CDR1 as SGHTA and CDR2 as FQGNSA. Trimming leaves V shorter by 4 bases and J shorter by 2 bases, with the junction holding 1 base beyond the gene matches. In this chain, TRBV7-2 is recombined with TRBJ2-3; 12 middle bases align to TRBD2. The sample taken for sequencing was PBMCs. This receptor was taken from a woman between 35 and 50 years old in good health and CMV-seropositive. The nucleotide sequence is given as TGTGCCAGCAGCTCTAGCGGGAGGGCCACAGATACGCAGTATTTT. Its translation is CASSSSGRATDTQYF.